Listed below are T cell receptor beta chains from one sample, sequenced in a study of blood T cells in healthy people across ages. TCRdb re-derived calls from the 5' RACE reads in MiXCR, one entry per CDR3 protein. The data hold some 1.1 million distinct CDR3 sequences, with 30% to 40% observed a single time. Sequenced sample: blood. The receptors here all came from a man between 18 and 29 years old in good health. Both conserved end residues are part of each CDR3. D genes are given only for firm matches. Rows may omit the clone size; those that give it use once, few, many or a size class.

D gene,clone size,J gene,V gene,CDR3 protein,CDR3 DNA
.,.,TRBJ1-5,TRBV20-1,CSARDGSGGGNQPQHF,TGCAGTGCTAGAGACGGTTCGGGGGGAGGCAATCAGCCCCAGCATTTT
.,.,TRBJ2-1,TRBV10-3,CAISEGTPFGGEQFF,TGTGCCATCAGTGAGGGGACACCATTCGGCGGTGAGCAGTTCTTC
.,.,TRBJ2-6,TRBV14,CASSQAFRSSGANVLTF,TGTGCCAGCAGCCAAGCTTTCAGGAGCTCTGGGGCCAACGTCCTGACTTTC
.,few,TRBJ1-1,TRBV5-1,CASSSQAGENTEAFF,TGCGCCAGCAGCTCCCAGGCGGGGGAGAACACTGAAGCTTTCTTT
.,.,TRBJ1-1,TRBV29-1,CSVATTGEGNTEAFF,TGCAGCGTTGCCACAACAGGAGAGGGGAACACTGAAGCTTTCTTT
.,few,TRBJ2-1,TRBV10-3,CAISESRTEPYNEQFF,TGTGCCATCAGTGAGTCAAGGACCGAACCCTACAATGAGCAGTTCTTC
TRBD1,.,TRBJ2-7,TRBV29-1,CSVSSGGGRNEQYF,TGCAGCGTTTCGTCAGGGGGCGGTCGTAATGAGCAGTACTTC
.,few,TRBJ2-3,TRBV15,CATVVRRASTDTQYF,TGTGCCACCGTTGTCAGGAGGGCCTCCACAGATACGCAGTATTTT
.,few,TRBJ2-1,TRBV6-6,CASMQNEQFF,TGTGCCAGCATGCAGAATGAGCAGTTCTTC
.,few,TRBJ1-6,TRBV4-3,CASSQEAGIENSPLHF,TGCGCCAGCAGCCAAGAGGCAGGGATTGAGAATTCACCCCTCCACTTT